This T cell receptor (beta chain) was sequenced during a study of cytomegalovirus exposure and HLA in healthy donors. TCRdb's copy holds only in-frame clones and misses some; the assay was immunoSEQ multiplex PCR. This sample has approximately 100,000 clones; around nine tenths occur once, and the top ten carry roughly 3.7%. The CDR3 extends over 12 amino acids. Trimming took 3 bases from V and 8 from J; bases not matched to a gene: 4. Germline CDR1 is SQVTM and CDR2 is ANQGSEA. The study, taken as a whole, reports: Through in vitro validation, three CMV-associated chains were shown to be specific for CMV antigens. Investigators reported about 160 TCR beta chains as tied to cytomegalovirus.

Donors were drawn from the approximately 110-subject validation cohort, separate from the roughly 700-subject first cohort. Note on this clone: Antigen: not known.

Sequenced material: PBMCs. The gene calls are TRBV29-1 and TRBJ2-1; 7 nucleotides agree with TRBD2. This clonotype was sampled from a woman between 25 and 40 years old in good health and CMV-seronegative. This CDR3 reads CSVESGAHEQFF. Written as DNA, the CDR3 is TGCAGCGTTGAGAGCGGGGCACATGAGCAGTTCTTC.